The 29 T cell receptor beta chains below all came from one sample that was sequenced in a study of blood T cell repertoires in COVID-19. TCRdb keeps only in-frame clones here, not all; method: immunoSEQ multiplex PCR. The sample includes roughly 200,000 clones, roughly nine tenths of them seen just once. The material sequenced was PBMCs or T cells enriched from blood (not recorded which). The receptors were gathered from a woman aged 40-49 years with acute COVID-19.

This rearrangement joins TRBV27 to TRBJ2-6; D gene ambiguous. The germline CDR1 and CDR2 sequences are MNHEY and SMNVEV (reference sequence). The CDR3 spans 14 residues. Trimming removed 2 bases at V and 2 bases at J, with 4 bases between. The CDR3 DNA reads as TGTGCCAGCAGTTTACGAGCTGGGGCCAACGTCCTGACTTTC. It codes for CASSLRAGANVLTF.

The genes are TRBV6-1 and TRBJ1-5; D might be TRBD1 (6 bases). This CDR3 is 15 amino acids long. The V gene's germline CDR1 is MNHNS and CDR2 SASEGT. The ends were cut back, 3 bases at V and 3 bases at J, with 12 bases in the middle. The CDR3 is CASSENGGANQPQHF. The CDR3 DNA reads TGTGCCAGCAGTGAGAACGGGGGGGCCAATCAGCCCCAGCATTTT.

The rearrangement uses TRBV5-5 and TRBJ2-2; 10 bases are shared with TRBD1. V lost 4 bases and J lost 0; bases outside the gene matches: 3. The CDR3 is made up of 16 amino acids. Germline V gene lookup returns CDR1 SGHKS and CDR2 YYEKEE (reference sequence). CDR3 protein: CASSDRGLPNTGELFF. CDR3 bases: TGTGCCAGCAGCGACAGGGGGCTCCCGAACACCGGGGAGCTGTTTTTT.

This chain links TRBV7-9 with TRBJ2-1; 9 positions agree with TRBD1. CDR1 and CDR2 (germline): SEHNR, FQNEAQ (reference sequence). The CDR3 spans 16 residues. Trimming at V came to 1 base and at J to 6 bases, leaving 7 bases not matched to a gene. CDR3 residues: CASSLGGTGRGNEQFF. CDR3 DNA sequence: TGTGCCAGCAGCTTAGGAGGGACAGGGAGAGGCAATGAGCAGTTCTTC. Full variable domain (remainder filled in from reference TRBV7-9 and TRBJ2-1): DTGVSQNPRHKITKRGQNVTFRCDPISEHNRLYWYRQTLGQGPEFLTYFQNEAQLEKSRLLSDRFSAERPKGSFSTLEIQRTEQGDSAMYLCASSLGGTGRGNEQFFGPGTRLTVL.

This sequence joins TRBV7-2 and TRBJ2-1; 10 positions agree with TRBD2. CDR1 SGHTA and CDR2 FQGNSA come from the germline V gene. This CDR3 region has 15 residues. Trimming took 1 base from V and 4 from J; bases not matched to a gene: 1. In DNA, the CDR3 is TGTGCCAGCAGCTTAGGGACTAGCGGATACAATGAGCAGTTCTTC. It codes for CASSLGTSGYNEQFF.

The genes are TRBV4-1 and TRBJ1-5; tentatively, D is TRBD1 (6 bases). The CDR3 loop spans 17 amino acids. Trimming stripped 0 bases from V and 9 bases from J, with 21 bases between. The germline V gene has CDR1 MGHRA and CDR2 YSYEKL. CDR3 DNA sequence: TGCGCCAGCAGCCAAGATACAGGGCCCTACGAAAGCTGGCCCCAGCATTTT. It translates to CASSQDTGPYESWPQHF.

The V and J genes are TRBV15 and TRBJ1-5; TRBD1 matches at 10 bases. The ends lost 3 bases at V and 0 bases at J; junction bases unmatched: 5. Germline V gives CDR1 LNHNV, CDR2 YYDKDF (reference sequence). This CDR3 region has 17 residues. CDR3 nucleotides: TGTGCCACCAGCAGGACAGGGGGCGGTTATAGCAATCAGCCCCAGCATTTT. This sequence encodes CATSRTGGGYSNQPQHF.

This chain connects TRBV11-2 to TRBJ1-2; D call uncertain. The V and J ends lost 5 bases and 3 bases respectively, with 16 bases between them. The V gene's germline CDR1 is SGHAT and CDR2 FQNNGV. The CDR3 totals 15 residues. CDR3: CASSGNSLRDYGYTF. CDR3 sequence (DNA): TGTGCCAGCAGCGGGAATTCGCTGAGGGACTATGGCTACACCTTC.

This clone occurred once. CDR3 amino acids: CASSPMAGVLDTQYF. The CDR3 bases are TGTGCCAGCAGCCCCATGGCGGGGGTGTTGGATACGCAGTATTTT. The chain carries TRBV3-1 (or the pseudogene TRBV3-2) and TRBJ2-3, with 7 bases identical to TRBD2. The junction had 10 bases not matched to a gene; V was cut back by 4 bases and J by 6 bases. Germline V gene sequence: CDR1 LGHDT, CDR2 YNNKEL (reference sequence). The CDR3 loop spans 15 amino acids.

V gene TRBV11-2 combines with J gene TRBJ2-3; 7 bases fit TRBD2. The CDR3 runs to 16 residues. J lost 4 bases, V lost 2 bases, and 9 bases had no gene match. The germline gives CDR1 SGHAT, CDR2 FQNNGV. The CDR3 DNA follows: TGTGCCAGCAGCTTAACTGGCGGGAGCTCCGCAGATACGCAGTATTTT. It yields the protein CASSLTGGSSADTQYF.

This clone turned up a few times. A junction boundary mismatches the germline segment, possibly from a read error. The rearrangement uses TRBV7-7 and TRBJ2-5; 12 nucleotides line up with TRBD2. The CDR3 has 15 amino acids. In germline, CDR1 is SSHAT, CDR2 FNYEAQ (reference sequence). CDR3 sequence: CASSQTSGRSETQYF. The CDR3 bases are TGTGCTAGCAGCCAGACTAGCGGGAGATCAGAGACCCAGTACTTC.

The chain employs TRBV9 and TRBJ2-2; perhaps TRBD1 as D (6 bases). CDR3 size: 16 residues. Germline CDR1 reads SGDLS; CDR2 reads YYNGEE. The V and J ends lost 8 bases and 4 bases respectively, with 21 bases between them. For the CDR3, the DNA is TGTGCCAGGCCTCACCCGGCACCCAGGGGCACCGGGGAGCTGTTTTTT. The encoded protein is CARPHPAPRGTGELFF.

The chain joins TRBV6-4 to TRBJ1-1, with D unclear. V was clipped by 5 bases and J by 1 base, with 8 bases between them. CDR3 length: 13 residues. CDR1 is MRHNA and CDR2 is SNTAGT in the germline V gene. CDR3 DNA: TGTGCCAGCAGTCTTGAGGAGAACACTGAAGCTTTCTTT. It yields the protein CASSLEENTEAFF.

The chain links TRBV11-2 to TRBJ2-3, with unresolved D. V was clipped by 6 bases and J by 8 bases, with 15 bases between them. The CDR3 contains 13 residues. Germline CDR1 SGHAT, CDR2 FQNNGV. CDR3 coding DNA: TGTGCCAGCAGTCTTGATAACACGGGTACGCAGTATTTT. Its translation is CASSLDNTGTQYF.

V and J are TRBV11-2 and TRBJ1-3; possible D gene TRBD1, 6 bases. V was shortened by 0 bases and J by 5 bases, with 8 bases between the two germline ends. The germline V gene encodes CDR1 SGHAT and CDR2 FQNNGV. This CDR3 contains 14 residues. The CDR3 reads CASSLDQGRNTIYF. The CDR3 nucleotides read TGTGCCAGCAGCTTAGACCAGGGGCGAAACACCATATATTTT.

CDR3 residues: CASSIIGTGVTGELFF. The CDR3 nucleotides are TGTGCCAGTAGTATCATTGGGACAGGGGTTACAGGGGAGCTGTTTTTT. The V call is TRBV19, the J call TRBJ2-2, with TRBD1 identical over 10 bases. The CDR3 has 16 amino acids. From germline, CDR1 is LNHDA and CDR2 SQIVND (reference sequence). Germline trimming cut 3 bases from V and 8 bases from J; bases unmatched to any gene: 9. Together with reference TRBV19 and TRBJ2-2, the CDR3 gives the full variable domain: DGGITQSPKYLFRKEGQNVTLSCEQNLNHDAMYWYRQDPGQGLRLIYYSQIVNDFQKGDIAEGYSVSREKKESFPLTVTSAQKNPTAFYLCASSIIGTGVTGELFFGEGSRLTVL.

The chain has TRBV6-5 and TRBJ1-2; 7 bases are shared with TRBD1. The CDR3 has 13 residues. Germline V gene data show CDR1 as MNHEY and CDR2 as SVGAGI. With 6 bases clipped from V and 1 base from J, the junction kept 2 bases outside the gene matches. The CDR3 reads CASRYRGNYGYTF. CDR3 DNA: TGTGCCAGCAGGTACAGGGGTAACTATGGCTACACCTTC.

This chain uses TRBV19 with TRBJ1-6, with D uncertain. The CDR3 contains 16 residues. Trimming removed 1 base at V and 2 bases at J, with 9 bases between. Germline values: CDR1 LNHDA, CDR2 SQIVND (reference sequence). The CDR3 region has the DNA TGTGCCAGTAGTATAGGCCGGGAAGCCTATAATTCACCCCTCCACTTT. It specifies CASSIGREAYNSPLHF. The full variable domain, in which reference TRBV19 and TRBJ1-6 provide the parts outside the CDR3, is DGGITQSPKYLFRKEGQNVTLSCEQNLNHDAMYWYRQDPGQGLRLIYYSQIVNDFQKGDIAEGYSVSREKKESFPLTVTSAQKNPTAFYLCASSIGREAYNSPLHFGNGTRLTVT.

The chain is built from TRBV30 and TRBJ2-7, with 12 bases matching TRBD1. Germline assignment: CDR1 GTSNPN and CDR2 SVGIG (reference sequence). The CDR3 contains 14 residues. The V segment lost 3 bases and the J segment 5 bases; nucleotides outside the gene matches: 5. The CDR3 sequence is CAWRAGTGGHEQYF. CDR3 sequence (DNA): TGTGCCTGGAGAGCCGGGACAGGGGGCCACGAGCAGTACTTC.

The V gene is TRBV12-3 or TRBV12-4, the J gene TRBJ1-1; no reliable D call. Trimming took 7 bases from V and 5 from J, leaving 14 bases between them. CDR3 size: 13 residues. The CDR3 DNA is TGTGCCAGCACCAAGGCGGGATGGACTGAAGCTTTCTTT. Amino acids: CASTKAGWTEAFF.

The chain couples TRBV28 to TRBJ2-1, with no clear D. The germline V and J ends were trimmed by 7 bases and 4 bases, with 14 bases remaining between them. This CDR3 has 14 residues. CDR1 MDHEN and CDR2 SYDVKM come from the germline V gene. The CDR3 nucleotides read TGTGCCAGCACTCCATTGGCATCTTACAATGAGCAGTTCTTC. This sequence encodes CASTPLASYNEQFF.

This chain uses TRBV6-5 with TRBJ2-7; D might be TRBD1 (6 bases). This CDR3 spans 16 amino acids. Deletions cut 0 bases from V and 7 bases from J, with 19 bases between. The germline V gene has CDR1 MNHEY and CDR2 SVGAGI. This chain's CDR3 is CASSYSKTGILREQYF. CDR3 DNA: TGTGCCAGCAGTTACTCGAAAACAGGGATCCTACGGGAGCAGTACTTC.

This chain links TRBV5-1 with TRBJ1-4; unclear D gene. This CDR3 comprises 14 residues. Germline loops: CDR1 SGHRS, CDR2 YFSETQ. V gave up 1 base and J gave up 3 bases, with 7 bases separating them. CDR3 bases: TGCGCCAGCAGCTTGAACAGACCTAATGAAAAACTGTTTTTT. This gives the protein CASSLNRPNEKLFF.

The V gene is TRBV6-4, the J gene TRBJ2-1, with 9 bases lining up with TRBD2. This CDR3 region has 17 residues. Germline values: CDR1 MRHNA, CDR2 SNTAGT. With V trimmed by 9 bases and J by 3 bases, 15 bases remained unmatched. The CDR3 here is CARRVSKWRGGYNEQFF. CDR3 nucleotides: TGTGCCAGGCGCGTGAGTAAATGGCGGGGGGGCTACAATGAGCAGTTCTTC.

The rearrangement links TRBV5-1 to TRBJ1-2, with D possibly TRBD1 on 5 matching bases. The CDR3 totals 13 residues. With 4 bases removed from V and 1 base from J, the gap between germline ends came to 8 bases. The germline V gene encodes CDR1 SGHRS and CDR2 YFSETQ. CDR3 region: CASSPTDNYGYTF. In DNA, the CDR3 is TGCGCCAGCAGCCCGACAGATAACTATGGCTACACCTTC. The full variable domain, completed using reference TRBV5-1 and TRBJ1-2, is KAGVTQTPRYLIKTRGQQVTLSCSPISGHRSVSWYQQTPGQGLQFLFEYFSETQRNKGNFPGRFSGRQFSNSRSEMNVSTLELGDSALYLCASSPTDNYGYTFGSGTRLTVV.

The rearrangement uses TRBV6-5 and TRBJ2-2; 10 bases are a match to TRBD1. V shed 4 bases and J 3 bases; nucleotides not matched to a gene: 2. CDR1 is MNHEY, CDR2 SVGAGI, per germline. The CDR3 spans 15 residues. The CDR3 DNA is TGTGCCAGCAGTTTGGGGACAGGGGACACCGGGGAGCTGTTTTTT. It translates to CASSLGTGDTGELFF.

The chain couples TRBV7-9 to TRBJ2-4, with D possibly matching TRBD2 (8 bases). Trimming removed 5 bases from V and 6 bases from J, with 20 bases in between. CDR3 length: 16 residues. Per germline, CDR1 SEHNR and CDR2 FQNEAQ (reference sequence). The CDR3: CASSGQEERERNIQYF. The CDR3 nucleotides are TGTGCCAGCAGCGGACAGGAGGAGCGGGAGAGAAACATTCAGTACTTC.

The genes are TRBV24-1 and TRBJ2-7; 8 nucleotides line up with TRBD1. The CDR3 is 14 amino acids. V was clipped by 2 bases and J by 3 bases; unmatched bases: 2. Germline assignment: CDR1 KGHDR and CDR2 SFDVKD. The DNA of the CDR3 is TGTGCCACCAGTGATTCCGACAGGGGCTACGAGCAGTACTTC. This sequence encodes CATSDSDRGYEQYF.

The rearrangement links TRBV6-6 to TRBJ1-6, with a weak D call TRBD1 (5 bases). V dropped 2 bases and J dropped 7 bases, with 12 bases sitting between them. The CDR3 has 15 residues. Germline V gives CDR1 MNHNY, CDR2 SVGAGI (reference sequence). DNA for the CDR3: TGTGCCAGCAGTTACACCACAGGCAGGAATTCACCCCTCCACTTT. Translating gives CASSYTTGRNSPLHF.